This T cell receptor beta chain was found in a study of T cell responses to AZD1222 COVID-19 vaccine. Study-wide results and caveats: Dominant at 160-218 and 743-854, vaccine-associated CD4 TCRs also spanned spike. Targeting of unmutated variant regions was reportedly seen in nearly half of spike-specific TCRs. Females outnumbered males among donors, who were mostly white British; clonal diversity was possibly underestimated. With two AZD1222 doses given, Spike-specific TCR breadth and depth both rose.

With respect to this clone: The antigen remains undetermined.

The CDR3 is 16 amino acids. Germline lookup yields CDR1 SGHRS and CDR2 YFSETQ. V shed 0 bases and J shed 2 bases, with 14 bases lying between them. Assay: immunoSEQ multiplex PCR; the TCRdb copy retains only in-frame clones and omits some. The data contain some 130,000 clones, 88% of them singletons. The V gene is TRBV5-1, the J gene TRBJ1-1, with D tentatively TRBD1 (5 bases). The sequence derives from an adult in good health. The sample in question was peripheral blood, obtained on day 0 of AZD1222 vaccination. In DNA form, the CDR3 reads TGCGCCAGCAGCTTGGTGCGGGCCCAGGGTAACACTGAAGCTTTCTTT. Protein product: CASSLVRAQGNTEAFF. The entire variable domain, with the rest obtained from reference TRBV5-1 and TRBJ1-1, is as follows: KAGVTQTPRYLIKTRGQQVTLSCSPISGHRSVSWYQQTPGQGLQFLFEYFSETQRNKGNFPGRFSGRQFSNSRSEMNVSTLELGDSALYLCASSLVRAQGNTEAFFGQGTRLTVV.